The 17 T cell receptor beta chains in this list originate from one sample, sequenced in a study of T cell changes during pregnancy in multiple sclerosis. The assay was immunoSEQ multiplex PCR, and TCRdb's table has in-frame clones only and misses some. The sample yields 35,000 to 50,000 clones, roughly 92% seen once. The sequencing here drew on CD4+ T cells from peripheral blood mononuclear cells, taken in the first trimester of pregnancy. The source of these receptors is a female donor with multiple sclerosis, enrolled in a pregnancy study.

This chain uses TRBV11-2 with TRBJ2-5; perhaps TRBD1 as D (6 bases). The V end lost 6 bases, the J end lost 3 bases, and 20 bases lay between the germline ends. The CDR3 extends over 16 amino acids. Looked up from germline, CDR1 is SGHAT and CDR2 is FQNNGV. Here the CDR3 DNA reads TGTGCCAGCAGACTCTTAAAGGGGACATCCGAAGAGACCCAGTACTTC. It is translated as CASRLLKGTSEETQYF. The full variable domain, rest sourced from reference TRBV11-2 and TRBJ2-5, is EAGVAQSPRYKIIEKRQSVAFWCNPISGHATLYWYQQILGQGPKLLIQFQNNGVVDDSQLPKDRFSAERLKGVDSTLKIQPAKLEDSAVYLCASRLLKGTSEETQYFGPGTRLLVL.

The rearrangement joins TRBV5-6 to TRBJ1-5; the D gene is possibly TRBD1 (5 bases). The V and J ends lost 0 bases and 4 bases respectively, with 8 bases between them. The CDR3 loop spans 14 amino acids. CDR1 is SGHDT, CDR2 YYEEEE, per germline. The CDR3 loop is CASSLGTRNQPQHF. The CDR3 DNA is TGTGCCAGCAGCTTGGGGACAAGAAATCAGCCCCAGCATTTT.

The chain employs TRBV19 and TRBJ1-6, with D uncertain. Germline V gene data show CDR1 as LNHDA and CDR2 as SQIVND (reference sequence). The CDR3 has 13 amino acids. Between the trimmed V and J ends, which lost 6 bases and 8 bases, there was a span of 11 bases. This chain's CDR3 is CASRTTGDSPLHF. CDR3 DNA sequence: TGTGCCAGTAGAACGACGGGAGATTCACCCCTCCACTTT.

This chain links TRBV5-1 with TRBJ2-3, with TRBD2 matching 10 bases. V trimming: 4 bases; J trimming: 3 bases; junction bases outside the gene matches: 5. This CDR3 contains 15 residues. Germline V gene lookup returns CDR1 SGHRS and CDR2 YFSETQ. This CDR3 reads CASSPLAGVTDTQYF. CDR3 sequence (DNA): TGCGCCAGCAGCCCCCTAGCGGGAGTAACAGATACGCAGTATTTT. The whole variable domain, filled in from reference TRBV5-1 and TRBJ2-3, reads KAGVTQTPRYLIKTRGQQVTLSCSPISGHRSVSWYQQTPGQGLQFLFEYFSETQRNKGNFPGRFSGRQFSNSRSEMNVSTLELGDSALYLCASSPLAGVTDTQYFGPGTRLTVL.

This chain connects TRBV6-5 to TRBJ2-7; 7 bases align to TRBD2. Germline trimming cut 5 bases from V and 4 bases from J; bases unmatched to any gene: 11. This CDR3 region has 15 residues. The germline gives CDR1 MNHEY, CDR2 SVGAGI. CDR3 protein: CASSQRLAQEYEQYF. The DNA of the CDR3 is TGTGCCAGCAGTCAAAGACTAGCCCAGGAGTACGAGCAGTACTTC.

The chain couples TRBV2 to TRBJ2-1; TRBD2 agrees at 10 bases. CDR1 and CDR2 (germline): SNHLY, FYNNEI. The CDR3 covers 15 residues. After removal of 5 bases from V and 8 bases from J, the junction contained 9 bases not matched to a gene. The CDR3 DNA sequence: TGTGCCAGCAGTCCTGAGCTCCTAGCGGGAGATGAGCAGTTCTTC. It is translated as CASSPELLAGDEQFF. The full variable domain, rest sourced from reference TRBV2 and TRBJ2-1, is EPEVTQTPSHQVTQMGQEVILRCVPISNHLYFYWYRQILGQKVEFLVSFYNNEISEKSEIFDDQFSVERPDGSNFTLKIRSTKLEDSAMYFCASSPELLAGDEQFFGPGTRLTVL.

This rearrangement joins TRBV4-2 to TRBJ2-7; TRBD1 aligns across 9 bases. The CDR3 is 16 amino acids. Germline V gene lookup returns CDR1 LGHNA and CDR2 YNFKEQ. The trim removed 2 bases at V and 7 bases at J, leaving 12 bases unmatched. CDR3 nucleotides: TGTGCCAGCAGCCAACGCACCGGGACAGGGATATGGGAGCAGTACTTC. Translating gives CASSQRTGTGIWEQYF.

The chain carries TRBV7-8 and TRBJ2-5; 7 positions match TRBD2. CDR3 size: 17 residues. After removal of 1 base from V and 2 bases from J, the junction contained 10 bases not matched to a gene. The germline CDR1 and CDR2 sequences are SGHVS and FQNEAQ. The CDR3 is CASSLGAPTSRQETQYF. In DNA form, the CDR3 reads TGTGCCAGCAGCTTAGGAGCGCCGACTAGCAGACAAGAGACCCAGTACTTC.

The CDR3 DNA follows: TGTGCCAGTAGCTCGGGACAGTTTAATGAAAAACTGTTTTTT. It specifies CASSSGQFNEKLFF. J is TRBJ1-4 and V is TRBV19; 7 bases match TRBD1. This CDR3 has 14 amino acids. Looked up from germline, CDR1 is LNHDA and CDR2 is SQIVND (reference sequence). With V trimmed by 6 bases and J by 4 bases, 5 bases remained unmatched. Full variable domain (outside the CDR3, taken from reference TRBV19 and TRBJ1-4): DGGITQSPKYLFRKEGQNVTLSCEQNLNHDAMYWYRQDPGQGLRLIYYSQIVNDFQKGDIAEGYSVSREKKESFPLTVTSAQKNPTAFYLCASSSGQFNEKLFFGSGTQLSVL.

The chain carries TRBV4-1 and TRBJ2-7; TRBD2 agrees at 9 bases. Germline V lookup: CDR1 MGHRA, CDR2 YSYEKL. Trimming cost V 5 bases and J 0 bases; bases outside gene matches: 5. The CDR3 is made up of 15 amino acids. The CDR3 is CASSLTSGSSYEQYF. DNA of the CDR3: TGCGCCAGCAGCTTGACTAGCGGAAGCTCCTACGAGCAGTACTTC.

Remarks on this clone: Within the sample, other DNA sequences also encode this same CDR3. V and J are TRBV6-5 and TRBJ2-1; 7 bases fit TRBD2. Germline trimming cut 3 bases from V and 10 bases from J; bases unmatched to any gene: 12. Germline values: CDR1 MNHEY, CDR2 SVGAGI. The CDR3 is 15 amino acids. CDR3 sequence: CASSYEVGGRGEQFF. The CDR3 coding sequence is TGTGCCAGCAGTTATGAGGTGGGCGGGAGAGGGGAGCAGTTCTTC.

The genes are TRBV11-2 and TRBJ2-1; D is undetermined. The germline V gene has CDR1 SGHAT and CDR2 FQNNGV. V lost 6 bases and J lost 9, with 15 bases in between. The CDR3 runs to 13 residues. CDR3 nucleotide sequence: TGTGCCAGCAGATTCGAAAGCGAGGTTGAGCAGTTCTTC. Translation gives CASRFESEVEQFF. Based on the CDR3 plus reference TRBV11-2 and TRBJ2-1, the full variable domain is EAGVAQSPRYKIIEKRQSVAFWCNPISGHATLYWYQQILGQGPKLLIQFQNNGVVDDSQLPKDRFSAERLKGVDSTLKIQPAKLEDSAVYLCASRFESEVEQFFGPGTRLTVL.

The V and J genes are TRBV5-1 and TRBJ2-2, with D possibly TRBD2 on 6 matching bases. The CDR3 is 15 amino acids. Trimming shortened V by 6 bases and J by 4 bases, and 16 bases separated the two germline ends. Germline CDR1 SGHRS, CDR2 YFSETQ. The CDR3 loop reads CASTPRELITGELFF. The CDR3 nucleotides read TGCGCCAGCACGCCACGGGAGCTTATCACCGGGGAGCTGTTTTTT.

This chain links TRBV27 with TRBJ2-2, with 10 bases fitting TRBD2. The CDR3 has 15 amino acids. Germline-derived CDR1 and CDR2 are MNHEY and SMNVEV (reference sequence). After removal of 6 bases from V and 1 base from J, the junction contained 2 bases not matched to a gene. The CDR3 spells CASRLAGGNTGELFF. In DNA, the CDR3 is TGTGCCAGCAGGTTAGCGGGAGGGAACACCGGGGAGCTGTTTTTT.

The chain uses TRBV4-1 and TRBJ1-1, with unresolved D. Trimming removed 4 bases at V and 3 bases at J, with 12 bases between. CDR1 and CDR2 (germline): MGHRA, YSYEKL. The CDR3 is 14 amino acids. CDR3 protein: CASSPAGRDTEAFF. Written as DNA, the CDR3 is TGCGCCAGCAGCCCCGCCGGGAGAGACACTGAAGCTTTCTTT.

V usage is TRBV28 and J usage is TRBJ1-1, with 10 nucleotides matching TRBD1. V lost 11 bases to trimming and J lost 1 base; unmatched junction nucleotides: 7. Per the germline V gene, CDR1 is MDHEN and CDR2 is SYDVKM. The CDR3 runs 14 residues. The CDR3 reads CAVQGTGENTEAFF. The CDR3 nucleotides are TGTGCCGTACAGGGGACAGGGGAGAACACTGAAGCTTTCTTT.

The chain recombines TRBV7-9 with TRBJ1-2; unclear D gene. Between the trimmed V and J ends, which lost 3 bases and 3 bases, there was a span of 8 bases. CDR1 and CDR2 from the germline V gene are SEHNR and FQNEAQ (reference sequence). The CDR3 has 13 amino acids. The CDR3 here is CASSLETYYGYTF. Written as DNA, the CDR3 is TGTGCCAGCAGCTTGGAGACGTACTATGGCTACACCTTC.